The present TCR beta chain was sequenced within a study of post-analysis software for immune sequencing data. General study findings and limits: Comparison with controls showed significantly lower normalized Chao1 diversity in multiple sclerosis patients. When patients were compared with controls, five TRBV segments were more frequent, TRBV5-6, TRBV5-1 and TRBV20-1 among them.

The TCR beta cDNA libraries contained unique molecular identifiers. T cells numbering roughly 0.9 to 10 million yielded cDNA molecules that totaled about 500,000. TCRdb reprocessed the PCR reads with MiXCR, giving one entry per CDR3 protein. The data hold around 400,000 distinct CDR3 sequences, with approximately 38% observed a single time. The CDR3 is 14 amino acids. Looked up from germline, CDR1 is SGHTA and CDR2 is FQGNSA. With 5 bases clipped from V and 4 bases from J, the junction kept 4 bases outside the gene matches. Details on this clonotype: Its antigen is still unknown.

The sequenced sample was blood. The receptor's source is a girl aged 5 to 17 with multiple sclerosis. V and J are TRBV7-2 and TRBJ1-5; TRBD1 matches at 8 bases. This CDR3 reads CASSEGQENQPQHF. The CDR3 DNA follows: TGTGCCAGCAGCGAGGGACAGGAGAATCAGCCCCAGCATTTT.